This T cell receptor beta chain was recorded in a study of blood T cell repertoires in COVID-19 (dated by TCRdb to between 2020 and 2021). General notes on the study: Collaborator samples came from the United States, Italy and Spain and covered acute and convalescent phases of COVID-19. A de-identified subject ID, COVID-19 status, age in years and sex were almost always included in the sample metadata. The material from the prospective study consisted of cDNA or gDNA derived from T cells, B-cell-depleted T cells, or PBMCs. The samples were drawn from the first 160 participants of the ongoing ImmuneRACE study and from some 1,300 subjects provided by 6 global collaborators. Where HLA class I and class II types were available, the types were taken from metadata supplied by the sample provider, not from assay-based typing. The repertoires were made available in a free public database intended to serve as a resource for research on the immune response to SARS-CoV-2. The dataset comprised deeply sampled blood TCRbeta repertoires from subjects exposed to, actively infected with, or recovered from COVID-19. The full study reports these points: The quantity of clinical and demographic metadata differed by source and by participant and was supplied without curation.

Each collaborating institution followed its own protocols to collect whole blood in K2EDTA tubes. For TCRbeta analysis, collaborators shipped samples in one of three forms: frozen whole blood, isolated PBMCs, or DNA extracted from either of those sample types. TCRbeta CDR3 regions were amplified from genomic DNA using the immunoSEQ Assay, a bias-controlled multiplex PCR. In the source study's methods: Nucleated cell counts per sample were estimated from amplification of reference gene primers within the assay. To quantify the absolute abundance of each unique TCRbeta CDR3 rearrangement, sequence reads were collapsed and filtered. For each sample, productive Simpson clonality was calculated as the square root of Simpson's diversity index over productive rearrangements. TCRdb carries this immuneACCESS record with in-frame sequences only. Its versions omit some clonotypes, under half of them owing to an unresolved V gene in the studies checked, with the rest unexplained. That table supplies the V and J calls and clone size; D and trimming were determined from the DNA. A total of roughly 250,000 clones appear in this sample, over 80% of them only once. The ten biggest clones cover around 6.4% of the sample.

This clone was seen a few times. Its antigen remains unidentified. Base qualities are missing; no much larger clone stands one base away. The TCR was taken from a woman aged 55-69 years with active or convalescent COVID-19. Sequenced material: peripheral blood.

CDR3 sequence: CASRFLHEQYF. The DNA sequence is given as TGTGCCAGCAGATTCCTTCACGAGCAGTACTTC. In this chain, TRBV6-6 is recombined with TRBJ2-7; the D gene is not confidently resolved. V and J lose 6 bases and 5 bases, and a span of 8 bases separates them. Its CDR3 holds 11 amino acids, cysteine through phenylalanine. The DNA shown is the 33-base CDR3, in frame from base 1. Sequences MNHNY (CDR1) and SVGAGI (CDR2) are obtained from the germline V gene (reference sequence).